This T cell receptor (beta chain) was sequenced in a study of early T cells in non-severe SARS-CoV-2 infection. Across the whole study: Whole-blood bulk RNA, unsorted, was sequenced, and chains were unpaired. General study results and limits: Private and CD4 specificities were missed by VDJdb matching, which favored anti-spike CD8 responses.

Individual cDNA molecules each received unique molecular identifiers attached to them. TCRdb fed the 5' RACE reads into MiXCR, producing one record per CDR3 protein. Of 50,000 to 70,000 distinct CDR3 sequences in the sample, approximately 6.1% were seen once. This clonotype turned up a few times. As yet, its antigen is unknown. The receptor comes from an adult who was a healthcare worker with PCR-confirmed SARS-CoV-2 infection or an uninfected control (not recorded which). The source was whole blood, collected at baseline.

The CDR3 DNA reads as TGTGCCAGCAGCGGACTAGCGGGGCTAAGCGGGACCGGGGAGCTGTTTTTT. Protein product: CASSGLAGLSGTGELFF. The rearrangement uses TRBV9 and TRBJ2-2, with 11 bases aligning to TRBD2. The germline gives CDR1 SGDLS, CDR2 YYNGEE. With 3 bases clipped from V and 5 bases from J, the junction kept 9 bases outside the gene matches. This CDR3 has 17 residues. Full variable domain (rest looked up from reference TRBV9 and TRBJ2-2): DSGVTQTPKHLITATGQRVTLRCSPRSGDLSVYWYQQSLDQGLQFLIQYYNGEERAKGNILERFSAQQFPDLHSELNLSSLELGDSALYFCASSGLAGLSGTGELFFGEGSRLTVL.